These T cell receptor beta chains were read from a single sample in a study of blood T cell repertoires in COVID-19. Measured with immunoSEQ multiplex PCR; TCRdb has only the in-frame clones, and not every one. This table has just under 90,000 clones, more than 90% appearing once. Sequenced input: peripheral blood. The receptors shown here come from a man in his 60s with acute or convalescent COVID-19. Each CDR3 is given with its conserved first and last residue. The order of the fields is V gene, D gene, clone size, J gene, CDR3 protein, CDR3 DNA. D genes are given only for firm matches. Clone size is given for some rows only: seen once, a few or many times, or a class if the clone is expanded.

TRBV19,TRBD1,NA,TRBJ2-7,CASSRDREANYEQYF,TGTGCCAGTAGTCGGGACAGGGAGGCCAATTACGAGCAGTACTTC
TRBV3-1/TRBV3-2,NA,NA,TRBJ1-2,CASSQRGGGAAYGYTF,TGTGCCAGCAGCCAAAGGGGAGGGGGGGCAGCCTATGGCTACACCTTC
TRBV6-2/TRBV6-3,NA,NA,TRBJ2-7,CASSHLGDTFYEQYF,TGTGCCAGCAGTCACCTCGGGGACACATTCTACGAGCAGTACTTC
TRBV5-4,TRBD2,NA,TRBJ2-1,CASSLELAGVNEQFF,TGTGCCAGCAGCTTGGAACTAGCGGGAGTGAATGAGCAGTTCTTC
TRBV7-8,NA,NA,TRBJ2-2,CASSSYRATGELFF,TGTGCCAGCAGCTCCTACAGGGCCACCGGGGAGCTGTTTTTT
TRBV7-9,TRBD2,NA,TRBJ2-7,CASSLGGSNEQYF,TGTGCCAGCAGCTTAGGCGGGAGTAACGAGCAGTACTTC
TRBV19,NA,NA,TRBJ2-7,CASSIEAFTYEQYF,TGTGCCAGTAGTATAGAAGCTTTTACCTACGAGCAGTACTTC
TRBV14,NA,NA,TRBJ1-5,CASSQGAQPQHF,TGTGCCAGCAGCCAAGGGGCTCAGCCCCAGCATTTT
TRBV19,TRBD1,NA,TRBJ1-5,CASSRDRESNQPQHF,TGTGCCAGTAGCAGGGACAGGGAGAGCAATCAGCCCCAGCATTTT
TRBV25-1,TRBD1,NA,TRBJ2-3,CASGGWGDRGTDTQYF,TGTGCCAGCGGGGGTTGGGGGGACAGGGGCACAGATACGCAGTATTTT
TRBV12-5,NA,NA,TRBJ2-5,CASGQHPPSSAYQETQYF,TGTGCTAGTGGCCAACACCCTCCTTCGAGCGCGTACCAAGAGACCCAGTACTTC
TRBV9,TRBD1,once,TRBJ1-3,CASSDDRGSGNTIYF,TGTGCCAGCAGCGACGACAGGGGCTCTGGAAACACCATATATTTT
TRBV5-6,NA,NA,TRBJ2-2,CASSLGQNTGELFF,TGTGCCAGCAGCTTGGGGCAAAACACCGGGGAGCTGTTTTTT
TRBV28,NA,NA,TRBJ2-2,CASSIATKFGELFF,TGTGCCAGCAGTATAGCAACGAAGTTCGGGGAGCTGTTTTTT
TRBV4-3,TRBD1,NA,TRBJ1-2,CASSQDAGGGYGYTF,TGCGCCAGCAGCCAAGATGCAGGGGGAGGATATGGCTACACCTTC
TRBV7-8,TRBD2,NA,TRBJ2-3,CASGPGLNTDTQYF,TGTGCCAGCGGGCCGGGACTAAACACAGATACGCAGTATTTT
TRBV6-5,NA,NA,TRBJ2-7,CASTPTSSYEQYF,TGTGCCAGCACTCCTACCTCATCCTACGAGCAGTACTTC
TRBV4-3,TRBD2,NA,TRBJ2-7,CASSPAWRGTYEQYF,TGCGCCAGCAGCCCCGCGTGGCGGGGGACCTACGAGCAGTACTTC
TRBV11-3,TRBD2,NA,TRBJ2-2,CASSLEGGRGTGELFF,TGTGCCAGCAGCTTAGAGGGCGGGAGAGGGACCGGGGAGCTGTTTTTT
TRBV6-1,TRBD1,NA,TRBJ1-2,CASSEASGTGYGYTF,TGTGCCAGCAGTGAAGCGTCCGGGACAGGGTATGGCTACACCTTC
TRBV7-9,NA,NA,TRBJ1-6,CASTSSAVENSPLHF,TGTGCCAGCACCTCCTCCGCAGTGGAGAATTCACCCCTCCACTTT
TRBV10-3,NA,NA,TRBJ1-1,CAISEEVLNTEAFF,TGTGCCATCAGTGAGGAGGTCTTGAACACTGAAGCTTTCTTT
TRBV9,NA,NA,TRBJ1-3,CASSVEGFSGNTIYF,TGTGCCAGCAGCGTAGAGGGGTTCTCTGGAAACACCATATATTTT
TRBV27,TRBD2,NA,TRBJ2-7,CASSFSSGRWYEQYF,TGTGCCAGCAGTTTTTCCAGCGGGAGATGGTACGAGCAGTACTTC
TRBV28,NA,NA,TRBJ1-1,CASSRRGGTEAFF,TGTGCCAGCAGCCGTAGGGGGGGGACTGAAGCTTTCTTT
TRBV6-2/TRBV6-3,NA,NA,TRBJ2-3,CASSTGSEWTDTQYF,TGTGCCAGCAGCACAGGGTCCGAATGGACAGATACGCAGTATTTT
TRBV29-1,NA,NA,TRBJ2-6,CSVTMSGANVLTF,TGCAGCGTTACAATGTCTGGGGCCAACGTCCTGACTTTC
TRBV7-2,NA,NA,TRBJ2-3,CASSKTGTAHMQYF,TGTGCCAGCAGCAAAACCGGGACTGCCCATATGCAGTATTTT
TRBV3-1/TRBV3-2,TRBD1,NA,TRBJ1-2,CASSQDTRGVYGYTF,TGTGCCAGCAGCCAAGATACCAGGGGGGTCTATGGCTACACCTTC
TRBV4-2,NA,NA,TRBJ2-1,CASSQEVTRYYNEQFF,TGTGCCAGCAGCCAAGAGGTGACTAGATATTACAATGAGCAGTTCTTC
TRBV6-2/TRBV6-3,NA,NA,TRBJ1-5,CASSEISFSNQPQHF,TGTGCCAGCAGTGAGATCTCTTTTAGCAATCAGCCCCAGCATTTT
TRBV7-9,TRBD1,NA,TRBJ2-5,CASSFGTDAQETQYF,TGTGCCAGCAGCTTCGGGACAGACGCCCAAGAGACCCAGTACTTC
TRBV28,TRBD1,NA,TRBJ1-1,CASSIQGLVNTEAFF,TGTGCCAGCAGTATACAGGGGCTCGTGAACACTGAAGCTTTCTTT
TRBV18,NA,NA,TRBJ1-4,CASSPTTGRATNEKLFF,TGTGCCAGCTCACCCACGACGGGAAGAGCAACTAATGAAAAACTGTTTTTT
TRBV6-5,NA,NA,TRBJ2-1,CASSLARNYNEQFF,TGTGCCAGCAGTTTAGCGCGGAACTACAATGAGCAGTTCTTC
TRBV28,TRBD1,NA,TRBJ1-4,CASSFWTGVATNEKLFF,TGTGCCAGCAGTTTTTGGACAGGAGTCGCAACTAATGAAAAACTGTTTTTT
TRBV27,TRBD1,NA,TRBJ1-2,CASSLSQGGGYTF,TGTGCCAGCAGTTTGTCCCAGGGGGGAGGCTACACCTTC
TRBV18,NA,NA,TRBJ2-1,CASSPLPAGEVDEQFF,TGTGCCAGCTCACCCCTCCCGGCGGGTGAGGTGGATGAGCAGTTCTTC
TRBV9,TRBD2,NA,TRBJ2-5,CASSADGLAGGETQYF,TGTGCCAGCAGCGCCGATGGACTAGCGGGAGGAGAGACCCAGTACTTC
TRBV30,NA,NA,TRBJ2-6,CAWSNSDISGANVLTF,TGTGCCTGGAGTAATTCGGACATCTCTGGGGCCAACGTCCTGACTTTC
TRBV10-2,TRBD2,NA,TRBJ2-2,CASSESGSGDTGELFF,TGCGCCAGCAGTGAGTCGGGTAGCGGGGACACCGGGGAGCTGTTTTTT
TRBV24-1,NA,NA,TRBJ2-3,CATSDPPSGTDTQYF,TGTGCCACCAGTGATCCCCCTTCCGGCACAGATACGCAGTATTTT
TRBV15,NA,NA,TRBJ1-4,CATSNRGADEKLFF,TGTGCCACCAGCAATCGGGGGGCAGATGAAAAACTGTTTTTT
TRBV19,NA,NA,TRBJ2-3,CASSIAARSTDTQYF,TGTGCCAGTAGTATTGCAGCTAGATCCACAGATACGCAGTATTTT
TRBV5-1,TRBD1,NA,TRBJ1-3,CASSLGTGDTGNTIYF,TGCGCCAGCAGCTTGGGGACAGGGGACACTGGAAACACCATATATTTT
TRBV7-9,TRBD1,NA,TRBJ2-7,CASERGTGREQYF,TGTGCCAGCGAGAGGGGGACAGGGCGCGAGCAGTACTTC
TRBV29-1,TRBD1,once,TRBJ1-1,CSVVGTGDMNTEAFF,TGCAGCGTCGTAGGGACAGGGGATATGAACACTGAAGCTTTCTTT
TRBV30,NA,NA,TRBJ2-7,CAWSRGATYEQYF,TGTGCCTGGAGTCGGGGTGCGACCTACGAGCAGTACTTC
TRBV4-2,TRBD2,NA,TRBJ2-7,CASSERLADSYEQYF,TGTGCCAGCAGCGAGAGACTAGCGGACTCCTACGAGCAGTACTTC
TRBV28,NA,NA,TRBJ2-5,CASGQPSGQETQYF,TGTGCCAGCGGACAGCCTAGCGGCCAAGAGACCCAGTACTTC
TRBV2,TRBD1,NA,TRBJ2-1,CASSDGTGQFF,TGTGCCAGCAGTGACGGGACAGGGCAGTTCTTC
TRBV27,TRBD2,once,TRBJ2-2,CASSLLSGTNTGELFF,TGTGCCAGCAGTTTGCTTAGCGGGACCAACACCGGGGAGCTGTTTTTT
TRBV19,TRBD1,NA,TRBJ2-7,CASSGLTGGTSYEQYF,TGTGCCAGTAGCGGACTGACAGGGGGGACCTCCTACGAGCAGTACTTC